This record covers a single T cell receptor (beta chain). The antigen it recognizes is unknown. No clone much larger than this one lies a single base away; base qualities are absent. This record comes from a study of cytomegalovirus exposure and HLA in healthy donors (dated by TCRdb to about 2017). Turning to the overall study: In an earlier analysis of roughly 590 of the donors, less than 350 Gb of sequence data and roughly 100 million unique TCR beta sequences from 150 million to 200 million T cells were reported. An early release covering roughly 580 HLA-typed donors comprised about 320 gigabases of sequencing data and around 80 million unique TCR sequences. Among the roughly 400 genotyped donors, around 81% belonged to the genetic ancestry cluster associated with self-reported Caucasian donors. The study aimed to test whether cataloging public T cell receptors could reveal signatures of past pathogen exposure. The study used immunosequencing to profile the T cell repertoires of approximately 690 subjects and linked those repertoires to cytomegalovirus serostatus. A separate validation cohort of 100 to 150 different subjects was used in addition to the roughly 720-subject first cohort. High-throughput TCR immunosequencing, statistical association of individual TCRs with disease status, and machine learning were combined to predict cytomegalovirus infection status. In a later analysis, previously published TCR beta repertoires from several hundred donors were re-analyzed and high-resolution HLA genotyping was added so that TCR occurrence patterns could be studied. Rather than drawing on any new phenotypic data, the later analysis identified candidate immune exposures from TCR beta sequences and the way those sequences occurred across donors. To decide whether each TCR beta V gene segment behaved as functional or pseudogenic, an earlier analysis of approximately 590 of the donors relied on high-throughput TCR beta sequencing. Alongside the repertoire data, information on donor age, sex, ethnicity and CMV serostatus was compiled. In a later genetic analysis, genome-wide SNP genotypes for about 60% of the 666 donors were used, and that subset was treated as a discovery cohort. All discovery cohort repertoires had been generated using a single sequencing platform. HLA typing included class I and class II loci at four-digit resolution. Typing coverage varied by locus: roughly 629-630 donors for A, B, C, DRB1 and DQB1; roughly 560 for DQA1; 600 to 610 for DPA1; 400 to 480 for DPB1. Several DR-DQ haplotypes were treated as single units for association and clustering because of strong linkage in the cohort. Among about 400 genotyped donors of the cohort, an average of approximately 240,000 unique TCR beta nucleotide sequences was sequenced per donor, of which roughly 17% were non-productive. Study-wide findings and limitations: About 17 rarely observed V segments, including chromosome 9 orphons, were excluded from the earlier analysis of almost 600 of the donors because counts were too low. A later analysis reported that several top co-occurrence clusters appeared linked to parvovirus B19, influenza, CMV and Epstein-Barr virus. Across donors, most TCR sequences were observed very rarely, whereas some public TCRs were present in many individuals. Correlated functional status among segregating V segments might reflect linkage disequilibrium, but an unknown experimental factor could not be ruled out. CMV serostatus was the only immune exposure information available for the cohort. Specific HLA alleles were associated with 15,000 to 20,000 TCR beta sequences at a false discovery rate of 0.05 in a later analysis. In a later analysis, the rate of TCR association differed among HLA loci, with DRB1 alleles having the most associated TCRs and HLA-C alleles having the fewest. HLA typing was unavailable for some donors at each locus, so association tests used only the typed subset. A further reported finding was that TCR beta sequences accurately predicted the HLA-A and HLA-B alleles for most subjects in the first cohort. The authors suggested that the approach could potentially be generalized to other disease states and immunological phenotypes. In a later analysis, HLA-associated TCR beta chains were found to be more clonally expanded and to have lower generation probabilities than equally common non-associated chains. Broadly in line with IMGT annotations, most TCR beta V segments showed up in productive rearrangements about 87% or about 30% of the time in an earlier analysis of 450 to 750 of the donors. A total of 164 TCR beta chains were listed by the study as associated with cytomegalovirus. The classifier was reported to diagnose cytomegalovirus status with high specificity and sensitivity in both the original and validation cohorts. The 87-base-pair reads could not distinguish some IMGT-functional V segments, including TRBV6-2 and TRBV6-3, so those segments were excluded. In a later genetic analysis, fewer N-insertions in productive TCRs were reported among donors in an Asian-associated ancestry cluster than the roughly 670-donor mean. V-gene and J-gene trimming of TCR beta chains was associated with a missense DCLRE1C variant in a later genetic analysis, and the association was replicated in an independent cohort. The presence/absence analyses assumed that sequencing depth was roughly uniform across donors, and that assumption may not be true. Assigning TCR associations to individual alleles was difficult when HLA alleles, especially DR and DQ, strongly co-occurred. A cluster of highly shared sequence variants was judged likely to be a technical artifact of the sequencing pipeline. According to a later analysis, most CMV-associated TCR beta chains appeared to be HLA-restricted, and the HLA associations seemed to be driven largely by CMV exposure. Only TCR beta chains were sequenced in this cohort, and the absence of alpha or paired-chain data limited detectable features. In vitro tests confirmed that a few of the cytomegalovirus-associated TCR beta chains recognize cytomegalovirus antigens.

Between the V and J ends, shortened by 0 bases and 5 bases respectively, the junction contains 13 bases. CDR1 and CDR2, looked up from the germline V gene, are SGHTA and FQGNSA. The cysteine opens and the phenylalanine closes a CDR3 of 15 amino acids. Only the CDR3 DNA is retained, 45 bases long and in frame from the first base. Library creation used the immunoSEQ multiplex PCR assay. For the multiplex PCR, a mixture combining 60 forward primers for TCR Vbeta segments and 13 reverse primers for TCR Jbeta segments was used. Amplification of the CDR3 region of rearranged TCR beta genes was performed with a multiplex PCR assay on genomic DNA. Amplified TCR beta libraries were sequenced as 87-base-pair reads on the Illumina HiSeq System. Turning to the authors' computational methods: Across the 670 or so repertoires, a later analysis counted about 81 million unique TCR beta chains, roughly 11 million of which were shared by at least two donors. Raw reads were error-corrected and collapsed into unique sequences with a nearest-neighbor algorithm that merged closely related sequences to remove PCR and sequencing errors. V, D and J gene segments were assigned by aligning CDR3 sequences to IMGT reference sequences. For a sequence to be retained, a match of at least six nucleotides was required to both a V gene segment and a J gene segment. Rearrangements were classified as productive when the CDR3 lacked stop codons and remained in frame with V and J, and all other rearrangements were classified as non-productive. Following IMGT convention, CDR3 was defined as the stretch from the second conserved V-encoded cysteine up to the conserved J-encoded phenylalanine. The earlier analysis of about 530 of the donors excluded any sequence lacking an unambiguous match to a single V gene segment. In an earlier analysis of around 590 of the donors, a V segment was called functional when productive rearrangements were above 56.7%, and segregating when the standard deviation between donors exceeded 5%. A statistical classification framework was built to diagnose cytomegalovirus status from the catalog of TCR beta chain sequences. In a later analysis, V and J genes were assigned by comparing TCR nucleotide sequences against IMGT/GENE-DB human TR gene sequences. The TCRdist pipeline was used in a later analysis to assign CDR3 sequences and most-parsimonious VDJ recombination scenarios. In a later analysis, each TCR beta chain was defined by its CDR3 amino acid sequence together with its V-gene family, and reads lacking a unique V-gene family were excluded. As a way to deal with suspected cross-contamination and a sequencing artifact, a later analysis dropped approximately 590 nucleotide sequences that were highly shared and had low generation probability. For each public chain, a later analysis derived a clonal expansion index from normalized ranks of inferred template counts within each repertoire. In a later analysis, generation probabilities were computed using a VDJ recombination model fitted to out-of-frame rearrangements, and the results were checked against IGoR. In a later analysis, TCR-TCR, TCR-HLA and TCR-CMV co-occurrence was scored with hypergeometric tests, and a repertoire-size bias correction was applied to TCR pairs. A later analysis estimated false discovery rates by permuting HLA or CMV assignments 20 times. In a later analysis, co-occurring TCRs were grouped using DBSCAN, with TCRdist sequence similarity added in when clustering inside HLA-allele-positive subsets. For co-occurrence clustering, repertoires with fewer than 30,000 or more than 120,000 public chains were excluded, along with about five repertoires with anomalous nucleotide sharing. TCRdb took over this immuneACCESS table, retaining in-frame rearrangements with V and J assigned. Such tables are incomplete; in checked studies, under half of the missing clones stem from an unresolved V gene, and the remainder is unexplained. V and J calls and clone size follow that table, whereas D and trimming were derived from the DNA. Counted in this sample were over 90,000 clones; under 80% of them appeared once. The top ten constitute 9% to 12% of the sample.

The cohort comprised 670 or so healthy bone marrow donors. At the time of sampling, all cohort members were nominally healthy, though unrecorded immune exposures were likely present. The donor tested CMV seropositive and was one of the 289 seropositive cohort members. A peripheral blood sample was collected from each donor, and TCR beta sequencing was performed on peripheral blood mononuclear cells. Genomic DNA was extracted from the blood cell samples with the Qiagen DNeasy Blood Extraction Kit. The sequence came from a woman aged 18-29 years in good health and CMV-seropositive. In this chain, TRBV7-2 is recombined with TRBJ2-5, with an unclear D gene assignment. The sequenced sample consisted of PBMCs. The nucleotides are TGTGCCAGCAGCTTAGCATTTTCGTCTCTGGAGACCCAGTACTTC. It translates to CASSLAFSSLETQYF.